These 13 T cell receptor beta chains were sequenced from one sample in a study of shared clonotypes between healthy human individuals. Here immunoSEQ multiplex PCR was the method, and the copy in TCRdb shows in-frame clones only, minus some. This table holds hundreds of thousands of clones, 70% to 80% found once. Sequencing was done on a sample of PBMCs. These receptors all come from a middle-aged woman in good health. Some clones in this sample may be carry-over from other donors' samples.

In DNA form, the CDR3 reads TGTGCCAGCAGTGGAGGAGTTAGAACAGATACGCAGTATTTT. Protein sequence: CASSGGVRTDTQYF. This chain links TRBV6-1 with TRBJ2-3; D is undetermined. Germline V lookup: CDR1 MNHNS, CDR2 SASEGT. The V end lost 4 bases, the J end lost 3 bases, and 11 bases lay between the germline ends. The CDR3 spans 14 residues.

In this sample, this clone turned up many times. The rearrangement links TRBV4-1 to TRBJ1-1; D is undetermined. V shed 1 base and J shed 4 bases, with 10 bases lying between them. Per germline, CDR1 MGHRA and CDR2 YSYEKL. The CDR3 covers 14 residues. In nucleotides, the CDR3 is TGCGCCAGCAGCCAAGTTAAGGGCGGCACTGAAGCTTTCTTT. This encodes CASSQVKGGTEAFF.

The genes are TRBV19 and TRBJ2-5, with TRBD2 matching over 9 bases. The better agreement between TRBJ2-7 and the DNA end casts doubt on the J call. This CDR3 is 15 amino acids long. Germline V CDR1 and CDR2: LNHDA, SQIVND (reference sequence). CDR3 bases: TGTGCCAGTAGACAAGCGGGAGGAAATTCCTACGAGCAGTACTTC. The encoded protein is CASRQAGGNSYEQYF.

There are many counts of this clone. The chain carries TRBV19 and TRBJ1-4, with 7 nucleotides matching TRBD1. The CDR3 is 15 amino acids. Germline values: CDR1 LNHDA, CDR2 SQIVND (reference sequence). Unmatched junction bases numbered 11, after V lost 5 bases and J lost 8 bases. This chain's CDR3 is CASSSFGTASEKLFF. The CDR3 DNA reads TGTGCCAGTAGTTCCTTTGGGACAGCCTCCGAAAAACTGTTTTTT.

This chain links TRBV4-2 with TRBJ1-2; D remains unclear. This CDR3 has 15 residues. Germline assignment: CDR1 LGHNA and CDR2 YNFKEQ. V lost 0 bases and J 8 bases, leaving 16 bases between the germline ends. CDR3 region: CASSQDLDGRGGYTF. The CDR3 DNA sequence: TGTGCCAGCAGCCAAGATCTTGACGGGCGAGGCGGCTACACCTTC.

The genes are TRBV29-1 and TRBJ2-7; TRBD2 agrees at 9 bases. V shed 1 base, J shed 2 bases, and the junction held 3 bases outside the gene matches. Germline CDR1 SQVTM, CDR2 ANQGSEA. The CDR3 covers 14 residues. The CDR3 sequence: CSVEVAGGPYEQYF. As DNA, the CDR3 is TGCAGCGTTGAAGTGGCGGGAGGGCCCTACGAGCAGTACTTC.

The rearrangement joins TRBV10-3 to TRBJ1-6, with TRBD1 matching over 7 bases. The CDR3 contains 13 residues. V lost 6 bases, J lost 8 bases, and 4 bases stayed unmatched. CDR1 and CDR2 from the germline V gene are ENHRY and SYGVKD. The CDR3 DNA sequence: TGTGCCATCAGCGGGACAGACTATTCACCCCTCCACTTT. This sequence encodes CAISGTDYSPLHF.

CDR3 nucleotides: TGTGCCAGCAGTGAAGAGGTAGCGGGAGGGATTGTACAAGAGACCCAGTACTTC. This encodes CASSEEVAGGIVQETQYF. V and J are TRBV6-1 and TRBJ2-5, with TRBD2 identical over 11 bases. The CDR3 contains 18 residues. V dropped 1 base and J dropped 2; count of bases not matched to a gene: 9. Germline V gene data show CDR1 as MNHNS and CDR2 as SASEGT.

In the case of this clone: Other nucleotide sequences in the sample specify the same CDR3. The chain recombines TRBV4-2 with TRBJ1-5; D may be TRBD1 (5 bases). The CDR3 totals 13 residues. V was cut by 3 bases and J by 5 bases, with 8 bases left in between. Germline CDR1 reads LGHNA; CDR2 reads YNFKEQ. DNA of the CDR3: TGTGCCAGCAGCCAGGACAAATATCAGCCCCAGCATTTT. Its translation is CASSQDKYQPQHF.

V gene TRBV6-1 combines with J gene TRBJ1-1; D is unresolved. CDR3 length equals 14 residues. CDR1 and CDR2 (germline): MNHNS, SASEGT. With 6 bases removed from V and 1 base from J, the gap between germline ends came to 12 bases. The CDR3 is CASSLEAGNTEAFF. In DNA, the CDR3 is TGTGCCAGCAGCTTGGAGGCTGGGAACACTGAAGCTTTCTTT.

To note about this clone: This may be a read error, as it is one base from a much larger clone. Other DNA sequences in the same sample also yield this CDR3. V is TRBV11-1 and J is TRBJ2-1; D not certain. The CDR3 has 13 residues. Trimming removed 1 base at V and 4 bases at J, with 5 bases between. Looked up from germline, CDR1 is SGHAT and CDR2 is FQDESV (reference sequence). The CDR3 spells CASSLGRYNEQFF. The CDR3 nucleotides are TGTGCCAGCAGCTTAGGCAGGTACAATGAGCAGTTCTTC.

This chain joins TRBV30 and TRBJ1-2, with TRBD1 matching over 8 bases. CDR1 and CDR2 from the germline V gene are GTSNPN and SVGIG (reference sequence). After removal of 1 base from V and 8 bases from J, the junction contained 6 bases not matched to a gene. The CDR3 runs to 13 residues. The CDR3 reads CAWSALQGGGYTF. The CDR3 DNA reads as TGTGCCTGGAGTGCCCTACAGGGGGGAGGCTACACCTTC.

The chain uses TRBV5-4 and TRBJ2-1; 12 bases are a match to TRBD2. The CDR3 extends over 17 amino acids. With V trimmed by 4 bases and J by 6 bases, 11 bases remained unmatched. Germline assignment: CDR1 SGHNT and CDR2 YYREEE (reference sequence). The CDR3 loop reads CASSPPRWTSGINEQFF. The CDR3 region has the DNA TGTGCCAGCAGCCCCCCCCGCTGGACTAGCGGGATCAATGAGCAGTTCTTC.